This T cell receptor (beta chain) was retrieved from a study of cytomegalovirus exposure and HLA in healthy donors (dated by TCRdb to between 2016 and 2019). For the wider study: In an earlier analysis of approximately 640 of the donors, approximately 300 Gb of sequence data and just under 120 million unique TCR beta sequences from about 179 million T cells were reported. Donor age, sex, ethnicity and CMV serostatus were compiled alongside the repertoire data. Typing coverage varied by locus: roughly 620-640 donors for A, B, C, DRB1 and DQB1; some 520 for DQA1; nearly 610 for DPA1; fewer than 480 for DPB1. The study used immunosequencing to profile the T cell repertoires of approximately 630 subjects and linked those repertoires to cytomegalovirus serostatus. Besides the first cohort of more than 650 subjects, a separate validation cohort made up of roughly 120 different subjects was used. The study combined high-throughput TCR immunosequencing, statistical association of individual TCRs with disease status, and machine learning to predict cytomegalovirus infection status. Class I and class II HLA loci were covered by the typing at four-digit resolution. Rather than drawing on any new phenotypic data, the later analysis identified candidate immune exposures from TCR beta sequences and the way those sequences occurred across donors. Every discovery cohort repertoire had been produced on one sequencing platform. In a later genetic analysis, genome-wide SNP genotypes for about three fifths of the roughly 670 donors were used, and that subset was treated as a discovery cohort. Among a few hundred genotyped donors of the cohort, an average of around 240,000 unique TCR beta nucleotide sequences were sequenced per donor, around a sixth of them non-productive. Roughly 5 DR-DQ haplotypes were handled as single units for association and clustering, since linkage in the cohort was strong. The aim of the study was to test whether cataloging public T cell receptors could identify signatures of past pathogen exposure. An earlier analysis of some 500 of the donors applied high-throughput TCR beta sequencing to assess whether each TCR beta V gene segment acted as functional or pseudogenic. A later analysis re-analyzed previously published TCR beta repertoires from 600 to 850 donors and added high-resolution HLA genotyping to study TCR occurrence patterns. Approximately 310 gigabases of sequencing data and approximately 80 million unique TCR sequences were included in an early release covering 500 to 750 HLA-typed donors. The genetic ancestry cluster associated with self-reported Caucasian donors included roughly 84% of the approximately 400 genotyped donors.

CDR1 is given as SGHVS and CDR2 as FNYEAQ, both from the germline V gene. V ends up 3 bases short and J 4 bases short, with an unmatched junction base count of 8. There are 16 amino acids in the CDR3, from cysteine to phenylalanine inclusive. Only the CDR3 DNA is retained, 48 bases long and in frame from the first base. As for this clone: Its specific antigen is unknown. No much larger clonotype is one base removed from it; base qualities were not supplied.

In total, around 600 healthy bone marrow donors made up the cohort. At the time of sampling, every cohort member was nominally healthy, though immune exposures that went unrecorded were likely present. The donor tested CMV seronegative, placing the donor among the roughly 340 seronegative members of the cohort. Every donor gave a peripheral blood sample, and the peripheral blood mononuclear cells from that sample were used for TCR beta sequencing. Genomic DNA extraction from the blood cell samples was performed with the Qiagen DNeasy Blood Extraction Kit. Library generation was performed with the immunoSEQ multiplex PCR assay. The multiplex PCR relied on a mix of 60 forward primers for TCR Vbeta segments and 13 reverse primers for TCR Jbeta segments. The CDR3 region of rearranged TCR beta genes was amplified from genomic DNA with a multiplex PCR assay. The Illumina HiSeq System was used to sequence the amplified TCR beta libraries as 87-base-pair reads. The published analysis was carried out like this. A later analysis tallied roughly 80 million unique TCR beta chains across the 700 or so repertoires, and 10 million to 11 million of those chains were shared by two or more donors. Raw reads were error-corrected and collapsed into unique sequences by a nearest-neighbor algorithm in which closely related sequences were merged to remove PCR and sequencing errors. CDR3 sequences were aligned to IMGT reference sequences to assign V, D and J gene segments. For a sequence to be retained, a match of at least six nucleotides to both a V gene segment and a J gene segment was required. A rearrangement was called productive if the CDR3 had no stop codons and remained in frame with V and J, and every other rearrangement was called non-productive. CDR3 was defined according to IMGT convention as the region running from the second conserved V-encoded cysteine to the conserved J-encoded phenylalanine. The earlier analysis of 587 of the donors excluded sequences that lacked an unambiguous match to a single V gene segment. In an earlier analysis of roughly 600 of the donors, a V segment was called functional when productive rearrangements were above 56.7%, and segregating when the standard deviation between donors exceeded 5%. A statistical classification framework was built for diagnosing cytomegalovirus status from the catalog of TCR beta chain sequences. V and J gene assignment, in a later analysis, came from comparing TCR nucleotide sequences with IMGT/GENE-DB human TR gene sequences. Using the TCRdist pipeline, a later analysis assigned CDR3 sequences along with most-parsimonious VDJ recombination scenarios. In a later analysis, each TCR beta chain was defined by its CDR3 amino acid sequence together with its V-gene family, and reads lacking a unique V-gene family were excluded. A later analysis removed 600 or so highly shared, low-generation-probability nucleotide sequences to deal with suspected cross-contamination and a sequencing artifact. In a later analysis, a clonal expansion index for each public chain was calculated from normalized within-repertoire ranks of inferred template counts. A later analysis computed generation probabilities with a VDJ recombination model fitted to out-of-frame rearrangements, and checked the results against IGoR. In a later analysis, hypergeometric tests were used to score TCR-TCR, TCR-HLA and TCR-CMV co-occurrence, with a repertoire-size bias correction applied to TCR pairs. In a later analysis, false discovery rates were estimated by permuting HLA or CMV assignments 20 times. In a later analysis, co-occurring TCRs were grouped using DBSCAN, and TCRdist sequence similarity was added for clustering within HLA-allele-positive subsets. Repertoires with fewer than 30,000 or more than 120,000 public chains, plus five repertoires with anomalous nucleotide sharing, were excluded from co-occurrence clustering. As stored in TCRdb, this immuneACCESS dataset retains in-frame rearrangements with V and J assigned. A fraction of the clones does not appear; measured against another copy, unresolved V genes explain less than half of the discrepancy, and the remainder lacks a known reason. V, J and clone size are those of that table, while D and trimming were read from the DNA. The table for this sample lists 100,000 to 150,000 clones; 75% to 85% of them were counted only once. The ten most abundant clones make up about 1.8% of the sample.

The study at large found these results: In both the original and validation cohorts, the classifier was reported to diagnose cytomegalovirus status with high specificity and sensitivity. Three of the identified cytomegalovirus-associated TCR beta chains were confirmed in vitro to be specific for cytomegalovirus antigens. Most CMV-associated TCR beta chains appeared to be HLA-restricted in a later analysis, and the HLA associations seemed to be driven largely by CMV exposure. The cohort was sequenced for TCR beta chains only, and without alpha or paired-chain data the features that could be detected were limited. The 87-base-pair reads could not distinguish some IMGT-functional V segments, including TRBV6-2 and TRBV6-3, so those segments were excluded. Most TCR sequences were observed very rarely across donors, whereas some public TCRs were present in many individuals. Because counts were too low, roughly 16 rarely observed V segments, including chromosome 9 orphons, were left out of the earlier analysis of about 500 of the donors. Immune exposure information for the cohort was limited to CMV serostatus. A cluster of highly shared sequence variants was judged likely to represent a technical artifact of the sequencing pipeline. In a later genetic analysis, fewer N-insertions in productive TCRs were reported among donors in an Asian-associated ancestry cluster than the roughly 670-donor mean. It was suggested by the authors that the approach could potentially be generalized to other disease states and immunological phenotypes. A later analysis found that HLA-associated TCR beta chains were more clonally expanded and had lower generation probabilities than equally common non-associated chains. Correlated functional status among segregating V segments might reflect linkage disequilibrium, but an unknown experimental factor could not be ruled out. A later analysis found that TCR association rates varied across HLA loci, with DRB1 alleles showing the most associated TCRs and HLA-C alleles the fewest. According to a later analysis, parvovirus B19, influenza, CMV and Epstein-Barr virus appeared linked to several top co-occurrence clusters. In a later analysis, some 18,000 TCR beta sequences were associated with specific HLA alleles at a false discovery rate of 0.05. An earlier analysis of 450 to 750 of the donors showed that most TCR beta V segments appeared in productive rearrangements either about 87% or about 30% of the time, which broadly matched IMGT annotations. Assigning TCR associations to individual alleles was difficult when HLA alleles, especially DR and DQ, strongly co-occurred. Because HLA typing was unavailable for some donors at each locus, only the typed subset was used in association tests. A total of 150 to 200 TCR beta chains were listed by the study as associated with cytomegalovirus. A further reported finding was that TCR beta sequences accurately predicted the HLA-A and HLA-B alleles for most subjects in the first cohort. In a later genetic analysis, a missense DCLRE1C variant was associated with V-gene and J-gene trimming of TCR beta chains, and the association was replicated in an independent cohort. Presence/absence analyses assumed roughly uniform sequencing depth across donors, an assumption that may not hold.

The chain was built from TRBV7-6 and TRBJ2-1; 8 bases in between match TRBD1. Sequencing was performed on PBMCs. The source is a man aged 50 to 60 in good health and CMV-seronegative. The CDR3 here reads CASSLGTGYSYNEQFF. The base sequence is TGTGCCAGCAGCTTGGGGACAGGTTACTCTTACAATGAGCAGTTCTTC.